A single sample gave rise to the 11 T cell receptor beta chains below, sequenced in a study of control samples from healthy donors and cancer patients. The assay was immunoSEQ multiplex PCR, and TCRdb's table has in-frame clones only and misses some. The data contain some 140,000 clones, 80% to 95% of them seen just once; the ten biggest clones take up roughly 12%. The material sequenced was blood. These TCRs come from a man aged 25 to 40 in good health.

On this clone: Other DNA sequences of this sample code for an identical CDR3. V gene TRBV7-9 combines with J gene TRBJ1-2; a weak D match, TRBD1 (6 bases). The CDR3 consists of 13 residues. V was pared by 10 bases and J by 2 bases, with 14 bases between. In germline, CDR1 is SEHNR, CDR2 FQNEAQ (reference sequence). CDR3 residues: CAIYREANYGYTF. Written as DNA, the CDR3 is TGTGCCATCTACAGGGAGGCAAACTATGGCTACACCTTC.

The genes are TRBV4-2 and TRBJ2-7; 7 positions agree with TRBD2. The germline CDR1 and CDR2 sequences are LGHNA and YNFKEQ. The CDR3 runs 15 residues. Trimming removed 0 bases from V and 3 bases from J; junction bases left unmatched: 5. In DNA form, the CDR3 reads TGTGCCAGCAGCCAAGAAGAGGGAGGGTACTACGAGCAGTACTTC. Its protein is CASSQEEGGYYEQYF.

The chain is built from TRBV6-4 and TRBJ1-1; D may be TRBD1 (6 bases). The CDR3 sequence is 17 residues long. Trimming stripped 2 bases from V and 4 bases from J, with 20 bases between. CDR1 is MRHNA and CDR2 is SNTAGT in the germline V gene. CDR3 DNA sequence: TGTGCCAGCAGTGACACATTTACCGACAGGTTCCTCACTGAAGCTTTCTTT. It codes for CASSDTFTDRFLTEAFF.

CDR3 in amino acids: CASSQTSGLAGGSWQYF. In nucleotides, the CDR3 is TGTGCCAGCAGCCAAACTTCCGGACTAGCGGGAGGGTCGTGGCAGTACTTC. The V gene is TRBV3-1 (or the pseudogene TRBV3-2), the J gene TRBJ2-7; 15 positions agree with TRBD2. Germline assignment: CDR1 LGHDT and CDR2 YNNKEL (reference sequence). The junction had 11 bases not matched to a gene; V was cut back by 2 bases and J by 9 bases. The CDR3 spans 17 residues.

The rearrangement links TRBV11-3 to TRBJ2-1, with 8 bases lining up with TRBD2. Looked up from germline, CDR1 is SGHNT and CDR2 is YENEEA. V lost 3 bases to trimming and J lost 15 bases; unmatched junction nucleotides: 7. This CDR3 contains 12 residues. CDR3 sequence: CASSFQREFVFF. CDR3 coding DNA: TGTGCCAGCAGCTTTCAGCGGGAGTTTGTGTTCTTC.

This clone has a single count. The CDR3 DNA reads TGTGCCATCACACCCTCTAACGGTGAGCAGTTCTTC. As protein: CAITPSNGEQFF. The V call is TRBV10-3, the J call TRBJ2-1; unclear D gene. V gave up 7 bases and J gave up 9 bases, with 13 bases separating them. CDR1 ENHRY and CDR2 SYGVKD come from the germline V gene. This CDR3 has 12 amino acids.

This chain connects TRBV18 to TRBJ2-2; maybe TRBD2 (5 bases). V lost 4 bases and J lost 0, with 12 bases in between. Germline V gene sequence: CDR1 KGHSH, CDR2 LQKENI. The CDR3 has 16 amino acids. The CDR3 is CASSRLGGPNTGELFF. The CDR3 nucleotides read TGTGCCAGCTCACGTCTAGGAGGCCCGAACACCGGGGAGCTGTTTTTT.

In its sample, this clone was seen a few times. V usage is TRBV5-6 and J usage is TRBJ1-2; the D is unclear. The V end lost 0 bases, the J end lost 8 bases, and 5 bases lay between the germline ends. The CDR3 has 11 amino acids. From germline, CDR1 is SGHDT and CDR2 YYEEEE. CDR3 bases: TGTGCCAGCAGCTTGGGGTGGGGCTACACCTTC. Translated, it gives CASSLGWGYTF.

The gene calls are TRBV6-6 and TRBJ1-2; no clear D. Per the germline V gene, CDR1 is MNHNY and CDR2 is SVGAGI (reference sequence). The CDR3 sequence is 17 residues long. V was clipped by 5 bases and J by 4 bases, with 23 bases between them. Here the CDR3 reads CASSRKAAGMGGYGYTF. The DNA for the CDR3 is TGTGCCAGCAGTCGAAAGGCGGCGGGGATGGGTGGCTATGGCTACACCTTC.

The chain couples TRBV5-5 to TRBJ1-1; possible D gene TRBD1, 6 bases. The germline CDR1 and CDR2 sequences are SGHKS and YYEKEE (reference sequence). The CDR3 sequence is 14 residues long. The germline V and J ends were trimmed by 5 bases and 5 bases, with 16 bases remaining between them. The CDR3 DNA follows: TGTGCCAGCAGTTCCACACAGGGTCGGACTGAAGCTTTCTTT. The encoded protein is CASSSTQGRTEAFF.

This chain uses TRBV27 with TRBJ2-1, with 8 bases that match TRBD2. The CDR3 is made up of 17 amino acids. Unmatched junction bases numbered 9, after V lost 2 bases and J lost 3 bases. Germline V gene data show CDR1 as MNHEY and CDR2 as SMNVEV (reference sequence). CDR3 in amino acids: CASSLGRLAGDYNEQFF. The CDR3 coding sequence is TGTGCCAGCAGTTTAGGACGGCTAGCGGGTGACTACAATGAGCAGTTCTTC.